This T cell receptor beta chain was found in a study of blood T cell repertoires in COVID-19. About the study: PBMCs, B-cell-depleted T cells, or T cells provided the cDNA or gDNA that made up the material.

As handled by the study authors: It was from reference gene primer amplification that nucleated cell counts were estimated. Here immunoSEQ multiplex PCR was the method, and the copy in TCRdb shows in-frame clones only, minus some. The V and J calls and the clone size are those of that table, but D and trimming were determined from the DNA. This sample has some 330,000 clones; around four fifths occur once, and the top ten carry about 5.4%. V was clipped by 5 bases and J by 0 bases; unmatched bases: 13. CDR1 is SGHVS and CDR2 is FNYEAQ in the germline V gene. The CDR3 sequence is 18 residues long. This clonotype was sampled from a woman aged 45-65 years who had recovered from COVID-19. The chain couples TRBV7-6 to TRBJ2-7; 10 bases are shared with TRBD2. Input material: PBMCs or T cells enriched from blood (not recorded which). The CDR3 spells CASSTLAGIGMASYEQYF. The CDR3 coding sequence is TGTGCCAGCAGCACACTAGCGGGAATTGGTATGGCCTCCTACGAGCAGTACTTC. Based on the CDR3 plus reference TRBV7-6 and TRBJ2-7, the full variable domain is GAGVSQSPRYKVTKRGQDVALRCDPISGHVSLYWYRQALGQGPEFLTYFNYEAQQDKSGLPNDRFSAERPEGSISTLTIQRTEQRDSAMYRCASSTLAGIGMASYEQYFGPGTRLTVT.